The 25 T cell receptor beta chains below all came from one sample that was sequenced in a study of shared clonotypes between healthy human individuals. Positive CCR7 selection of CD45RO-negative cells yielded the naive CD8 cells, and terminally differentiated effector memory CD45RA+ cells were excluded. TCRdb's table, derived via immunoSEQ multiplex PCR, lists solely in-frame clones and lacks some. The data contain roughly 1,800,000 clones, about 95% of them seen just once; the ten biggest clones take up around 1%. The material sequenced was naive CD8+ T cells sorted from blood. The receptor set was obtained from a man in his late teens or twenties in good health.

This CDR3 is CASSLGEWGQAGEQYF. The CDR3 DNA is TGTGCCAGCAGCTTGGGAGAGTGGGGACAGGCGGGTGAGCAGTACTTC. The J gene is TRBJ2-7, the V gene TRBV5-4; TRBD1 aligns across 8 bases. V trimming: 0 bases; J trimming: 7 bases; junction bases outside the gene matches: 12. Germline-derived CDR1 and CDR2 are SGHNT and YYREEE (reference sequence). The CDR3 runs to 16 residues.

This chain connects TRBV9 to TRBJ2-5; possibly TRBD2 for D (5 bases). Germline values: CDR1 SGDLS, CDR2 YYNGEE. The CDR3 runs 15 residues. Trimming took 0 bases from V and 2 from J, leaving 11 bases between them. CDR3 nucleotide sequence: TGTGCCAGCAGCGTAGACGGGAACGGTCAAGAGACCCAGTACTTC. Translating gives CASSVDGNGQETQYF.

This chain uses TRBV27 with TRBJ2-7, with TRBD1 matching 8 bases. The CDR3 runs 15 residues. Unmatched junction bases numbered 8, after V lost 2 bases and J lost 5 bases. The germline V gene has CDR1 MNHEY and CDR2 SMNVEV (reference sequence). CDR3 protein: CASSLAGQGYHEQYF. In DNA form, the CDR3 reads TGTGCCAGCAGTTTAGCCGGACAGGGTTACCACGAGCAGTACTTC.

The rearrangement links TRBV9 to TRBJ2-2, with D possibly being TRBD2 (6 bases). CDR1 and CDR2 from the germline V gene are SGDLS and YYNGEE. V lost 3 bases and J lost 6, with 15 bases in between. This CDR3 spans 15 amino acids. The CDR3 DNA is TGTGCCAGCAGCGACCCCGGGGGAGGCGCCGGGGAGCTGTTTTTT. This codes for CASSDPGGGAGELFF.

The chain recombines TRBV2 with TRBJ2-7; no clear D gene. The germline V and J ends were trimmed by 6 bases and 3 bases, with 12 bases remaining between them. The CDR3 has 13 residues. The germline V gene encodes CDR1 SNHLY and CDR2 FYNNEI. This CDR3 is CASSSPGGYEQYF. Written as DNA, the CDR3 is TGTGCCAGCAGCTCACCGGGTGGCTACGAGCAGTACTTC.

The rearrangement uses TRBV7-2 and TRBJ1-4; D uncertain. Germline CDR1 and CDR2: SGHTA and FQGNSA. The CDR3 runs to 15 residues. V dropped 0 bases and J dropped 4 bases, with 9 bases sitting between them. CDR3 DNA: TGTGCCAGCAGCTTAGCGGGAGGGAGTAATGAAAAACTGTTTTTT. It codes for CASSLAGGSNEKLFF.

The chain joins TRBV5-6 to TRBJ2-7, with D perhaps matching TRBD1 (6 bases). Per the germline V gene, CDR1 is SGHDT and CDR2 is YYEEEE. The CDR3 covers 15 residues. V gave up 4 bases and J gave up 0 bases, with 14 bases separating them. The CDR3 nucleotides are TGTGCCAGCAGCCCCGAGGGGACATTCTCCTACGAGCAGTACTTC. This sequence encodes CASSPEGTFSYEQYF.

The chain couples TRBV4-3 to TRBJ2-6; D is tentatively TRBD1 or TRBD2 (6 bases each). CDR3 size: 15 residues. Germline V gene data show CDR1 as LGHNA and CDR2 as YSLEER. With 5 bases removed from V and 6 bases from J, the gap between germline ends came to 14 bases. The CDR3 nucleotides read TGCGCCAGCAGCTCGGGGGCCTCCCCGGCCAACGTCCTGACTTTC. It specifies CASSSGASPANVLTF.

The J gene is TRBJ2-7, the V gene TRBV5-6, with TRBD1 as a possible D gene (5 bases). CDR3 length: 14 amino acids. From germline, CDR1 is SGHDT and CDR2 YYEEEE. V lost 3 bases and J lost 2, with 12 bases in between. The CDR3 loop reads CASSYFDSTYEQYF. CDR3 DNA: TGTGCCAGCAGCTATTTTGACAGTACCTACGAGCAGTACTTC.

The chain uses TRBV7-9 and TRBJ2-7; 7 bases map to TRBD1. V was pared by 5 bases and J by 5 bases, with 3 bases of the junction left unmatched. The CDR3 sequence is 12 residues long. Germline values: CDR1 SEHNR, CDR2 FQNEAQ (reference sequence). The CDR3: CASSRGGHEQYF. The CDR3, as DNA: TGTGCCAGCAGCCGAGGGGGCCACGAGCAGTACTTC.

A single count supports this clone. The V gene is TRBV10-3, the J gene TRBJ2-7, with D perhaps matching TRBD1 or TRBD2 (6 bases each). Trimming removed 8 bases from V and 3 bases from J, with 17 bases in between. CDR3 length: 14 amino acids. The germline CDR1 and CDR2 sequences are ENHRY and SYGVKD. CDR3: CAILAAGEDYEQYF. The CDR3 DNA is TGTGCCATCCTGGCGGCAGGGGAGGACTACGAGCAGTACTTC.

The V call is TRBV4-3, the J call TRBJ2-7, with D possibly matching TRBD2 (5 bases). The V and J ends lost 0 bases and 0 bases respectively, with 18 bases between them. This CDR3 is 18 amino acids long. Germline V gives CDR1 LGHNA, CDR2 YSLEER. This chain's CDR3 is CASSQDLPPWESSYEQYF. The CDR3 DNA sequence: TGCGCCAGCAGCCAAGATCTCCCCCCTTGGGAGAGCTCCTACGAGCAGTACTTC.

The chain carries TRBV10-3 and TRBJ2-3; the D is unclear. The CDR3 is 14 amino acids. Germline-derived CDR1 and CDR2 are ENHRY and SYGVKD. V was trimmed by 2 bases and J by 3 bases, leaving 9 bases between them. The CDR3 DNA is TGTGCCATCAGTGAGGGGCTTTTGACAGATACGCAGTATTTT. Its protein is CAISEGLLTDTQYF.

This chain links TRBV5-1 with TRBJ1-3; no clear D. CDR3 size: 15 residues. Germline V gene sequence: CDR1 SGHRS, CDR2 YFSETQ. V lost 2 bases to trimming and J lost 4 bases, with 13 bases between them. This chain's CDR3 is CASSFDYHTGNTIYF. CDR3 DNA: TGCGCCAGCAGCTTTGATTATCATACCGGAAACACCATATATTTT.

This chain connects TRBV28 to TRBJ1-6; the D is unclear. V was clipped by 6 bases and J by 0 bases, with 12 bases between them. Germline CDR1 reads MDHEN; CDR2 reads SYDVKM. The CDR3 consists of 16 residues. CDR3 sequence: CASRESISSYNSPLHF. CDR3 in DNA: TGTGCCAGCAGAGAAAGTATCAGCTCCTATAATTCACCCCTCCACTTT.

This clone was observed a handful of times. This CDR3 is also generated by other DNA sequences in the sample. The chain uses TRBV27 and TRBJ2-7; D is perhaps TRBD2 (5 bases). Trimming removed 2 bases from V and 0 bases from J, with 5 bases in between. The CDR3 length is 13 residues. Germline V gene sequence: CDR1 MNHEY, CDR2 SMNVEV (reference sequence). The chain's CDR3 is CASSLEGSYEQYF. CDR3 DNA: TGTGCCAGCAGTTTAGAGGGCTCCTACGAGCAGTACTTC.

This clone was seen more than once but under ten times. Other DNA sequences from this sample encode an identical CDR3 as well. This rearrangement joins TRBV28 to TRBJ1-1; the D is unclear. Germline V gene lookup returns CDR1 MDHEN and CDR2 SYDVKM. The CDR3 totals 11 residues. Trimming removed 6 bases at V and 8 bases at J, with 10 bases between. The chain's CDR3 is CASSLGPEAFF. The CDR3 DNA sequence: TGTGCCAGCAGCTTGGGTCCCGAAGCTTTCTTT.

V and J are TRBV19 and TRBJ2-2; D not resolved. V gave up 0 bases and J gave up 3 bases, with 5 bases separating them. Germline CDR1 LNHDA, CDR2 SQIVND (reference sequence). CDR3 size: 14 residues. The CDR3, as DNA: TGTGCCAGTAGTATAGATGAGTACACCGGGGAGCTGTTTTTT. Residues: CASSIDEYTGELFF.

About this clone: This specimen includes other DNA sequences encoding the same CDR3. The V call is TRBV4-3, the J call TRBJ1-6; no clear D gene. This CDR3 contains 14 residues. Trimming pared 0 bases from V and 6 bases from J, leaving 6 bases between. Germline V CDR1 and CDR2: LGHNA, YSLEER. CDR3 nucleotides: TGCGCCAGCAGCCAAGATCATCCTAATTCACCCCTCCACTTT. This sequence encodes CASSQDHPNSPLHF.

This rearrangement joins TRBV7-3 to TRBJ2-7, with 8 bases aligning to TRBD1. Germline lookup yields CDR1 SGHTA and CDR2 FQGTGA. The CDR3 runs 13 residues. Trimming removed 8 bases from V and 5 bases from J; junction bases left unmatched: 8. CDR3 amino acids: CASRGQGVHEQYF. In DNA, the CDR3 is TGTGCCAGCCGAGGACAGGGCGTCCACGAGCAGTACTTC.

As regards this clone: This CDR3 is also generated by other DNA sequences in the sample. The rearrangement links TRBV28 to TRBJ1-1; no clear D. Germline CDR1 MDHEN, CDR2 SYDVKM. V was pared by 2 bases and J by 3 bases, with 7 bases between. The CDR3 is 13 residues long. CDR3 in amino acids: CASSLVAYTEAFF. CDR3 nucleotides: TGTGCCAGCAGTTTAGTGGCGTACACTGAAGCTTTCTTT.

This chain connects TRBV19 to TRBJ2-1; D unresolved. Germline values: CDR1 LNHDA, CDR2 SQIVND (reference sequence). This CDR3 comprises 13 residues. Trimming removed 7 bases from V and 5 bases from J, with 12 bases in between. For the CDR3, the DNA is TGTGCCAGTAATGCCGTCTGGGACAATGAGCAGTTCTTC. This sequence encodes CASNAVWDNEQFF. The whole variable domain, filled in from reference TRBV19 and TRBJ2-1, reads DGGITQSPKYLFRKEGQNVTLSCEQNLNHDAMYWYRQDPGQGLRLIYYSQIVNDFQKGDIAEGYSVSREKKESFPLTVTSAQKNPTAFYLCASNAVWDNEQFFGPGTRLTVL.

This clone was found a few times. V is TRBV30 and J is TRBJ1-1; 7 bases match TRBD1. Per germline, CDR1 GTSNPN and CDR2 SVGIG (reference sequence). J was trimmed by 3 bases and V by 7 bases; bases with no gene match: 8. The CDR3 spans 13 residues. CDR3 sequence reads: CASTLTGDTEAFF. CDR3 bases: TGTGCCTCTACCCTAACAGGGGACACTGAAGCTTTCTTT.

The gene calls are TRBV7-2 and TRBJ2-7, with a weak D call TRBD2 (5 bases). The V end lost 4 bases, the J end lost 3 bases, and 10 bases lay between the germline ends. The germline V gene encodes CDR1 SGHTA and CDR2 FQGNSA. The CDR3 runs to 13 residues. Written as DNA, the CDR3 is TGTGCCAGCAGCTCCGGGGTTCTCTACGAGCAGTACTTC. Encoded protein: CASSSGVLYEQYF.

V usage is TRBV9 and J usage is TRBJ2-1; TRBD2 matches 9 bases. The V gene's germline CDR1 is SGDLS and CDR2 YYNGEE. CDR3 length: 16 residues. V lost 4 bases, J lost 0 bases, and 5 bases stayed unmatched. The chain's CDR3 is CASSLISGGSYNEQFF. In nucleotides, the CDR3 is TGTGCCAGCAGCCTCATTAGCGGGGGCTCCTACAATGAGCAGTTCTTC.